These 28 T cell receptor beta chains came from one sample sequenced in a study of cytomegalovirus exposure and HLA in healthy donors. PCR employed 60 Vbeta and 13 Jbeta primers. Clones were sequenced by immunoSEQ multiplex PCR, and TCRdb holds only the in-frame ones, with some missing. The top ten clones hold 3.5% to 4.5% of a sample with some 120,000 clones, 77% of them seen once. Sample: PBMCs. Receptors originate from a human donor in good health.

The J gene is TRBJ2-7, the V gene TRBV29-1, with TRBD1 matching over 7 bases. The germline gives CDR1 SQVTM, CDR2 ANQGSEA. The CDR3 consists of 13 residues. V trimming: 5 bases; J trimming: 2 bases; junction bases outside the gene matches: 6. In DNA form, the CDR3 reads TGCAGCGTTAGTTTTGGACAGGCCTACGAGCAGTACTTC. Translating gives CSVSFGQAYEQYF.

The sample holds a few counts of this clone. The rearrangement links TRBV18 to TRBJ2-5, with a possible D match to TRBD2 (7 bases). Trimming left V 3 bases short and J 4 bases short, with 21 bases between. The V gene's germline CDR1 is KGHSH and CDR2 LQKENI. The CDR3 is made up of 17 amino acids. Written as DNA, the CDR3 is TGTGCCAGCTCACCTTGGCCTAGCGGACAGACCGGAGAGACCCAGTACTTC. Translated, it gives CASSPWPSGQTGETQYF.

The CDR3 here is CASSLGELEQYF. CDR3 sequence (DNA): TGTGCCAGCAGTTTAGGAGAATTGGAGCAGTACTTC. V is TRBV28 and J is TRBJ2-7, with D unresolved. V lost 2 bases and J 7 bases, leaving 9 bases between the germline ends. The CDR3 length is 12 residues. Germline CDR1 MDHEN, CDR2 SYDVKM.

This clone was counted only a few times. The CDR3 reads CASSYSAGRVDFF. CDR3 nucleotides: TGTGCCAGCAGTTACTCGGCGGGGCGGGTGGATTTCTTT. The chain joins TRBV6-6 to TRBJ1-1, with D tentatively TRBD1 (5 bases). Trimming removed 0 bases at V and 13 bases at J, with 15 bases between. Germline lookup yields CDR1 MNHNY and CDR2 SVGAGI (reference sequence). The CDR3 consists of 13 residues.

The V call is TRBV5-1, the J call TRBJ2-7; possibly TRBD1 for D (6 bases). Germline-derived CDR1 and CDR2 are SGHRS and YFSETQ. Trimming left V 2 bases short and J 1 base short, with 7 bases between. The CDR3 is 13 residues long. DNA of the CDR3: TGCGCCAGCAGCTTAGGACAGTCCTACGAGCAGTACTTC. The encoded protein is CASSLGQSYEQYF. The full variable domain, its missing parts supplied by reference TRBV5-1 and TRBJ2-7, is KAGVTQTPRYLIKTRGQQVTLSCSPISGHRSVSWYQQTPGQGLQFLFEYFSETQRNKGNFPGRFSGRQFSNSRSEMNVSTLELGDSALYLCASSLGQSYEQYFGPGTRLTVT.

This sequence joins TRBV19 and TRBJ1-3; TRBD1 aligns across 9 bases. Germline V gene data show CDR1 as LNHDA and CDR2 as SQIVND (reference sequence). V shed 5 bases, J shed 3 bases, and the junction held 5 bases outside the gene matches. The CDR3 runs to 15 residues. CDR3 loop: CASSPDRGGGNTIYF. The CDR3 nucleotides read TGTGCCAGTAGTCCGGACAGGGGTGGTGGAAACACCATATATTTT.

The chain recombines TRBV7-2 with TRBJ2-7; the match to TRBD2 covers 12 bases. The CDR3 sequence is 16 residues long. The trim removed 5 bases at V and 6 bases at J, leaving 11 bases unmatched. Germline V lookup: CDR1 SGHTA, CDR2 FQGNSA. This chain's CDR3 is CASSPPGLAGGLEQYF. In nucleotides, the CDR3 is TGTGCCAGCAGCCCCCCTGGCCTAGCGGGAGGGCTCGAGCAGTACTTC.

The chain recombines TRBV5-4 with TRBJ1-5; no firm D call. With 5 bases removed from V and 8 bases from J, the gap between germline ends came to 14 bases. Germline V gene data show CDR1 as SGHNT and CDR2 as YYREEE (reference sequence). This CDR3 region has 13 residues. DNA for the CDR3: TGTGCCAGCAGTTTTGATTTGGAGGAGCCCCAGCATTTT. It encodes CASSFDLEEPQHF.

The V gene is TRBV6-6, the J gene TRBJ2-1; 8 bases map to TRBD1. Germline V CDR1 and CDR2: MNHNY, SVGAGI (reference sequence). The V gene end was trimmed by 6 bases and the J gene end by 0 bases; junction bases not matched to a gene: 7. The CDR3 is 16 amino acids. CDR3 coding DNA: TGTGCCAGCAGCCCCAGGGGGCGAGTCTCCTACAATGAGCAGTTCTTC. Encoded protein: CASSPRGRVSYNEQFF.

In its sample, this clone was seen once. The chain is built from TRBV28 and TRBJ2-7; D not certain. Germline assignment: CDR1 MDHEN and CDR2 SYDVKM. V was pared by 2 bases and J by 1 base, with 9 bases between. The CDR3 loop spans 14 amino acids. The CDR3 DNA sequence: TGTGCCAGCAGTTTAGTTGGGCAGTCCTACGAGCAGTACTTC. Its protein product is CASSLVGQSYEQYF.

The chain recombines TRBV27 with TRBJ2-5, with 8 bases fitting TRBD2. J gave up 3 bases and V 4 bases, and 13 bases lay outside the gene matches. The CDR3 covers 17 residues. Germline V lookup: CDR1 MNHEY, CDR2 SMNVEV (reference sequence). As DNA, the CDR3 is TGTGCCAGCAGTTCGCGCGGTAGGCTAGCGGGTGAAGAGACCCAGTACTTC. Translation: CASSSRGRLAGEETQYF.

The count of this clone is one. V usage is TRBV6-4 and J usage is TRBJ2-7; 9 bases match TRBD1. Per the germline V gene, CDR1 is MRHNA and CDR2 is SNTAGT. The CDR3 is made up of 13 amino acids. V was clipped by 8 bases and J by 6 bases; unmatched bases: 8. This chain's CDR3 is CASPRDRELEQYF. The CDR3 DNA reads TGTGCCAGCCCCAGGGACAGGGAACTCGAGCAGTACTTC.

The J gene is TRBJ2-7, the V gene TRBV27; 10 bases align to TRBD1. Germline CDR1 and CDR2: MNHEY and SMNVEV (reference sequence). After removal of 6 bases from V and 1 base from J, the junction contained 12 bases not matched to a gene. The CDR3 extends over 17 amino acids. CDR3 nucleotides: TGTGCCAGCAGATTGGGATACCGGGACAGGGGTTCCTACGAGCAGTACTTC. It is translated as CASRLGYRDRGSYEQYF.

This sequence joins TRBV5-1 and TRBJ2-3, with a weak D call TRBD2 (6 bases). V was pared by 3 bases and J by 1 base, with 9 bases between. CDR1 and CDR2 from the germline V gene are SGHRS and YFSETQ. This CDR3 is built from 14 residues. The CDR3 region is CASSSRGGTDTQYF. The CDR3 DNA reads as TGCGCCAGCAGCTCCCGCGGGGGCACAGATACGCAGTATTTT.

J is TRBJ2-5 and V is TRBV4-1; 10 nucleotides align to TRBD2. The germline gives CDR1 MGHRA, CDR2 YSYEKL. V shed 0 bases, J shed 6 bases, and the junction held 7 bases outside the gene matches. This CDR3 region has 16 residues. Here the CDR3 reads CASSQEKAGGPKTQYF. The CDR3 DNA sequence: TGCGCCAGCAGCCAAGAAAAAGCGGGAGGGCCGAAGACCCAGTACTTC.

The J gene is TRBJ1-2, the V gene TRBV19; 11 bases line up with TRBD1. Looked up from germline, CDR1 is LNHDA and CDR2 is SQIVND (reference sequence). This CDR3 region has 15 residues. With V trimmed by 5 bases and J by 7 bases, 9 bases remained unmatched. CDR3 DNA sequence: TGTGCCAGTAGTGACCGGGACAGGGGGTTACGTGGCTACACCTTC. It is translated as CASSDRDRGLRGYTF.

The chain employs TRBV27 and TRBJ2-2; 12 bases are a match to TRBD2. The CDR3 totals 15 residues. Germline V gives CDR1 MNHEY, CDR2 SMNVEV (reference sequence). With 6 bases clipped from V and 3 bases from J, the junction kept 2 bases outside the gene matches. In DNA, the CDR3 is TGTGCCAGCAGACTAGCGGGAGGTCACACCGGGGAGCTGTTTTTT. Protein sequence: CASRLAGGHTGELFF.

The rearrangement links TRBV10-1 to TRBJ2-1; TRBD2 matches 12 bases. This CDR3 comprises 15 residues. Losses at the gene ends were 6 bases for V and 8 bases for J; bases not matched to a gene: 8. Per the germline V gene, CDR1 is WNHNN and CDR2 is SYGVQD (reference sequence). The DNA for the CDR3 is TGCGCCAGCAGCGATCTGACTAGCGGGAGTGATGAGCAGTTCTTC. Protein: CASSDLTSGSDEQFF.

The rearrangement links TRBV19 to TRBJ2-7, with D maybe TRBD2 (6 bases). CDR3 length: 14 amino acids. Germline assignment: CDR1 LNHDA and CDR2 SQIVND (reference sequence). Trimming removed 7 bases at V and 0 bases at J, with 13 bases between. This CDR3 is CASTRDFSSYEQYF. DNA of the CDR3: TGTGCCAGTACCCGGGACTTTAGCTCCTACGAGCAGTACTTC.

The V and J genes are TRBV9 and TRBJ2-7; 8 bases align to TRBD2. The length of the CDR3 is 13 residues. V lost 2 bases and J lost 5; bases outside the gene matches: 3. CDR1 SGDLS and CDR2 YYNGEE come from the germline V gene. Here the CDR3 DNA reads TGTGCCAGCAGCGTCGGGACTAGGGACGAGCAGTACTTC. Amino acids: CASSVGTRDEQYF.

This clone was recorded once. This chain joins TRBV9 and TRBJ2-2; 9 positions agree with TRBD2. V lost 1 base and J lost 5; bases outside the gene matches: 12. CDR3 length: 18 amino acids. Germline V gene lookup returns CDR1 SGDLS and CDR2 YYNGEE. The CDR3 region is CASSVTSSGRLMTGELFF. Written as DNA, the CDR3 is TGTGCCAGCAGCGTAACCTCGAGCGGGAGGCTTATGACCGGGGAGCTGTTTTTT. Based on the CDR3 plus reference TRBV9 and TRBJ2-2, the full variable domain is DSGVTQTPKHLITATGQRVTLRCSPRSGDLSVYWYQQSLDQGLQFLIQYYNGEERAKGNILERFSAQQFPDLHSELNLSSLELGDSALYFCASSVTSSGRLMTGELFFGEGSRLTVL.

This rearrangement joins TRBV28 to TRBJ1-5; no reliable D call. V dropped 8 bases and J dropped 0 bases, with 11 bases sitting between them. Germline loops: CDR1 MDHEN, CDR2 SYDVKM. This CDR3 is built from 14 residues. In nucleotides, the CDR3 is TGTGCCAGCCGACAAATCAATAGCAATCAGCCCCAGCATTTT. This codes for CASRQINSNQPQHF.

This chain links TRBV28 with TRBJ2-7; tentatively, D is TRBD2 (5 bases). V lost 4 bases and J lost 0, with 7 bases in between. The V gene's germline CDR1 is MDHEN and CDR2 SYDVKM. This CDR3 is built from 13 residues. The DNA for the CDR3 is TGTGCCAGCAGTTCTGGGAGCTCCTACGAGCAGTACTTC. Its translation is CASSSGSSYEQYF.

The chain couples TRBV2 to TRBJ1-3; possibly TRBD1 for D (5 bases). This CDR3 is 13 amino acids long. The V end was cut by 6 bases, the J end by 8 bases, with 14 bases between. The germline gives CDR1 SNHLY, CDR2 FYNNEI. The CDR3 bases are TGTGCCAGCAGGGGGGGGAGGATAGACACCATATATTTT. This gives the protein CASRGGRIDTIYF.

This clone was seen more than once but under ten times. The junction does not match germline at one end; this may be a read error. This chain connects TRBV6-5 to TRBJ2-3, with D uncertain. Germline CDR1 and CDR2: MNHEY and SVGAGI. There are 12 residues in the CDR3. The CDR3 is CASTVRLPVNNF. The CDR3 bases are TGTGCCAGCACTGTAAGACTCCCTGTTAATAATTTT.

The chain employs TRBV28 and TRBJ2-5, with TRBD2 matching 13 bases. With 8 bases clipped from V and 4 bases from J, the junction kept 16 bases outside the gene matches. This CDR3 spans 18 amino acids. The germline V gene encodes CDR1 MDHEN and CDR2 SYDVKM. CDR3 bases: TGTGCCAGCCAGGGGGTAAGCCCGACTAGCGGGAGGAGAGAGACCCAGTACTTC. It is translated as CASQGVSPTSGRRETQYF. The full variable domain, rest sourced from reference TRBV28 and TRBJ2-5, is DVKVTQSSRYLVKRTGEKVFLECVQDMDHENMFWYRQDPGLGLRLIYFSYDVKMKEKGDIPEGYSVSREKKERFSLILESASTNQTSMYLCASQGVSPTSGRRETQYFGPGTRLLVL.

The chain uses TRBV7-9 and TRBJ1-2; D is unresolved. CDR1 SEHNR and CDR2 FQNEAQ come from the germline V gene (reference sequence). V gave up 0 bases and J gave up 10 bases, with 12 bases separating them. This CDR3 region has 13 residues. The CDR3 is CASSLAQSLAYTF. The DNA for the CDR3 is TGTGCCAGCAGCTTAGCGCAATCTCTGGCCTACACCTTC.

The chain recombines TRBV30 with TRBJ2-7, with TRBD2 matching over 14 bases. Germline assignment: CDR1 GTSNPN and CDR2 SVGIG (reference sequence). The CDR3 length is 15 residues. The trim removed 0 bases at V and 3 bases at J, leaving 1 base unmatched. The CDR3 coding sequence is TGTGCCTGGAGTGTAGGGACTAGCGGGAGCTACGAGCAGTACTTC. The encoded protein is CAWSVGTSGSYEQYF.